Sequencing of this T cell receptor beta chain was carried out in a study of cytomegalovirus exposure and HLA in healthy donors. About the study: A later analysis reported the same platform for the 100 to 150 validation repertoires and the approximately 670 first-cohort repertoires. Study-level results: Confirmation in vitro established that a few CMV-associated chains were specific for CMV antigens. The study flagged some 170 TCR beta chains as cytomegalovirus-associated.

Germline CDR1 reads SGHRS; CDR2 reads YFSETQ. This CDR3 is built from 14 residues. V shed 0 bases and J 10 bases; nucleotides not matched to a gene: 6. Sequenced by immunoSEQ multiplex PCR; TCRdb stores in-frame clones only, minus some. The sample shows over 120,000 clones, approximately 88% of them seen only once. With respect to this clone: Its antigen remains unknown.

Source material: PBMCs. This TCR was recovered from a man younger than 35 in good health and CMV-seropositive. This chain uses TRBV5-1 with TRBJ2-1, with 8 bases that match TRBD2. Here the CDR3 DNA reads TGCGCCAGCAGCTTGGACGGGAGGGCCGGGGAGCAGTTCTTC. Protein: CASSLDGRAGEQFF.